Shown below are 2 T cell receptor beta chains from a single sample sequenced in a study of regulatory T cells in long-lasting Graves disease. Stated time point: newly diagnosed GD, antithyroid drugs for less than 3 months. TCR sequences were obtained from RNA taken from PBMCs. Construction of TCR beta libraries relied on iRepertoire HTBI primers and on Arm-PCR targeting CDR3 regions. Via MiXCR, TCRdb re-called the multiplex PCR reads, giving one row per CDR3 protein. The sample carries about 320,000 distinct CDR3 sequences, over 15% recorded once. The input for sequencing was peripheral blood mononuclear cells (PBMCs), taken at new diagnosis, from a patient treated with antithyroid drugs. The origin of the receptors is a female donor with Graves disease.

The table lists this clonotype with a count of one. A much larger clone sits a single nucleotide away, making a read error possible. The conserved phenylalanine or tryptophan normally closing the CDR3 is absent here, so this likely arose from a read error. V is TRBV9 and J is TRBJ2-1; 8 bases are a match to TRBD2. The CDR3 is 14 residues long. Losses at the gene ends were 3 bases for V and 7 bases for J; bases not matched to a gene: 6. CDR1 and CDR2 from the germline V gene are SGDLS and YYNGEE. The DNA for the CDR3 is TGTGCCAGCAGCGGGGGCGGGAGGTTAAATGAGCAGTTCTGC. It yields the protein CASSGGGRLNEQFC.

The chain combines TRBV7-9 with TRBJ1-1; 7 nucleotides agree with TRBD1. The germline V gene encodes CDR1 SEHNR and CDR2 FQNEAQ (reference sequence). This CDR3 comprises 15 residues. V shed 5 bases, J shed 3 bases, and the junction held 9 bases outside the gene matches. CDR3 amino acids: CASSRTGQPHTEAFF. Here the CDR3 DNA reads TGTGCCAGCAGCCGAACGGGACAGCCACACACTGAAGCTTTCTTT.